What follows are 15 T cell receptor beta chains derived from one specimen sequenced in a study of T-cell memory formation after mild COVID-19. TCRdb redid the calling of the 5' RACE reads with MiXCR, one entry per CDR3 protein. This sample has a few hundred thousand distinct CDR3 sequences, with 16% found just once. The sequencing input was PBMCs or a T cell subset sorted from them (not recorded which). The receptors stem from a man aged 18 to 30 who had mild COVID-19 (a few samples of this study predate the infection). Cell type and time point are not known.

This clonotype was seen only a few times. The chain couples TRBV11-2 to TRBJ2-1; 8 bases match TRBD1. The CDR3 runs to 15 residues. V gave up 6 bases and J gave up 15 bases; unmatched junction bases: 19. Germline loops: CDR1 SGHAT, CDR2 FQNNGV. CDR3 bases: TGTGCCAGCAGGGGACTTGAGACAGGGGACACAACCCCGTTCTTC. Translated: CASRGLETGDTTPFF.

The V call is TRBV11-2, the J call TRBJ2-5, with TRBD2 matching over 8 bases. Looked up from germline, CDR1 is SGHAT and CDR2 is FQNNGV. The CDR3 is made up of 15 amino acids. Germline trimming cut 1 base from V and 4 bases from J; bases unmatched to any gene: 5. The CDR3 DNA is TGTGCCAGCAGCTTAGGAGGACTAGCCCCAGAGACCCAGTACTTC. This codes for CASSLGGLAPETQYF.

V gene TRBV5-1 combines with J gene TRBJ1-5, with D unclear. The CDR3 consists of 13 residues. Trimming pared 0 bases from V and 8 bases from J, leaving 9 bases between. Germline V lookup: CDR1 SGHRS, CDR2 YFSETQ. In DNA form, the CDR3 reads TGCGCCAGCAGCTTGGGCAGTAAGGAGCCCCAGCATTTT. Protein product: CASSLGSKEPQHF. The full variable domain, with the rest looked up from reference TRBV5-1 and TRBJ1-5, is KAGVTQTPRYLIKTRGQQVTLSCSPISGHRSVSWYQQTPGQGLQFLFEYFSETQRNKGNFPGRFSGRQFSNSRSEMNVSTLELGDSALYLCASSLGSKEPQHFGDGTRLSIL.

Ten or more counts support this clonotype. The chain recombines TRBV11-2 with TRBJ2-7; D gene uncertain. Trimming took off 0 bases at V and 4 bases at J, with 7 bases between the two ends. Germline V CDR1 and CDR2: SGHAT, FQNNGV. The CDR3 spans 13 residues. The CDR3 DNA follows: TGTGCCAGCAGCTTAGACTTAACTTACGAGCAGTACTTC. Translation: CASSLDLTYEQYF.

The chain recombines TRBV27 with TRBJ2-7; D is possibly TRBD2 (6 bases). The CDR3 has 13 residues. CDR1 MNHEY and CDR2 SMNVEV come from the germline V gene (reference sequence). V shed 6 bases and J shed 5 bases, with 14 bases lying between them. CDR3 region: CASSPRGRHEQYV. The CDR3 DNA follows: TGTGCCAGCAGCCCACGGGGGAGGCACGAGCAGTACGTC.

The rearrangement uses TRBV5-1 and TRBJ1-2; 8 bases agree with TRBD1. Germline V CDR1 and CDR2: SGHRS, YFSETQ. With V trimmed by 2 bases and J by 3 bases, 3 bases remained unmatched. The CDR3 has 14 amino acids. CDR3 region: CASSFRGLDYGYTF. The CDR3 bases are TGCGCCAGCAGCTTCAGGGGGCTTGACTATGGCTACACCTTC.

The CDR3 DNA is TGCGCCAGCAGGGCGGGCTCCTACGAGCAGTACTTC. Residues: CASRAGSYEQYF. J is TRBJ2-7 and V is TRBV5-1, with a tentative D call TRBD2 (5 bases). Germline CDR1 is SGHRS and CDR2 is YFSETQ. This CDR3 has 12 amino acids. The V end lost 5 bases, the J end lost 0 bases, and 6 bases lay between the germline ends.

This rearrangement joins TRBV4-2 to TRBJ1-2, with D hard to call. Trimming shortened V by 0 bases and J by 6 bases, and 14 bases separated the two germline ends. In germline, CDR1 is LGHNA, CDR2 YNFKEQ. The CDR3 consists of 15 residues. CDR3 protein: CASSQDKAQVDGYTF. The CDR3 coding sequence is TGTGCCAGCAGCCAAGATAAGGCGCAGGTCGATGGCTACACCTTC.

This chain connects TRBV4-3 to TRBJ2-3, with D perhaps TRBD2 (5 bases). Trimming removed 1 base from V and 4 bases from J, with 12 bases in between. CDR1 is LGHNA, CDR2 YSLEER, per germline. This CDR3 contains 15 residues. This chain's CDR3 is CASSQGVEGADTQYF. In DNA, the CDR3 is TGCGCCAGCAGCCAAGGAGTCGAGGGAGCAGATACGCAGTATTTT.

This clonotype was seen a few times. This CDR3 is CASRRFSGVQETQYF. For the CDR3, the DNA is TGTGCCAGCAGGAGATTTAGCGGGGTCCAAGAGACCCAGTACTTC. The V gene is TRBV6-2 or TRBV6-3, the J gene TRBJ2-5, with 8 positions matching TRBD2. From germline, CDR1 is MNHEY and CDR2 SVGEGT. This CDR3 spans 15 amino acids. V gave up 6 bases and J gave up 1 base; unmatched junction bases: 7.

This chain links TRBV5-1 with TRBJ2-3; no definite D call. V lost 5 bases and J 2 bases, leaving 9 bases between the germline ends. The V gene's germline CDR1 is SGHRS and CDR2 YFSETQ. This CDR3 has 13 residues. Here the CDR3 reads CASRGAPTDTQYF. CDR3 in DNA: TGCGCCAGCAGGGGCGCGCCCACAGATACGCAGTATTTT.

V gene TRBV2 combines with J gene TRBJ2-6; D remains unclear. V lost 6 bases and J lost 0, with 9 bases in between. The CDR3 is 15 amino acids. The germline CDR1 and CDR2 sequences are SNHLY and FYNNEI. CDR3 protein: CASRRASSGANVLTF. CDR3 coding DNA: TGTGCCAGCAGAAGGGCGTCCTCTGGGGCCAACGTCCTGACTTTC.

The gene calls are TRBV7-9 and TRBJ1-1; D remains ambiguous. The V end was cut by 5 bases, the J end by 9 bases, with 13 bases between. Germline V CDR1 and CDR2: SEHNR, FQNEAQ (reference sequence). The length of the CDR3 is 12 residues. The CDR3 region is CASSPGESKAFF. The CDR3 DNA sequence: TGTGCCAGCAGCCCTGGAGAGAGTAAAGCTTTCTTT.

The J gene is TRBJ2-2, the V gene TRBV5-1, with D tentatively TRBD1 (6 bases). Trimming removed 3 bases from V and 7 bases from J, with 16 bases in between. The germline V gene encodes CDR1 SGHRS and CDR2 YFSETQ. The CDR3 is 15 residues long. CDR3 amino acids: CASSYTGSGDGELFF. The CDR3 DNA reads as TGCGCCAGCAGCTACACAGGGTCCGGGGACGGGGAGCTGTTTTTT.

This clonotype was seen only a few times. The chain recombines TRBV24-1 with TRBJ1-2; D is unresolved. Trimming stripped 9 bases from V and 7 bases from J, with 11 bases between. The germline V gene encodes CDR1 KGHDR and CDR2 SFDVKD. The CDR3 has 11 residues. CDR3: CATSSTAGYTF. The CDR3 DNA sequence: TGTGCCACCTCTTCCACAGCTGGCTACACCTTC.